This TCR beta chain was obtained from a study of CD8 T cells in ankylosing spondylitis. General study points: Typical of ankylosing spondylitis blood, it appeared, was a TCR beta motif of eight highly homologous variants.

CDR1 and CDR2 from the germline V gene are SGHDT and YYEEEE. This CDR3 is 13 amino acids long. V lost 4 bases and J 5 bases, leaving 12 bases between the germline ends. Preparation of TCR beta libraries was done by quantitative 5'-RACE with molecular barcodes. TCRdb re-derived calls from the 5' RACE reads in MiXCR, one entry per CDR3 protein. The sample contains about 540,000 distinct CDR3 sequences, about 13% of which appear only once. As regards this clonotype: The antigen remains unidentified.

V and J are TRBV5-6 and TRBJ2-5; D is undetermined. Source material: blood, either unsorted or a sorted T cell fraction (not recorded which). The receptor's source is a male donor with ankylosing spondylitis. The CDR3 sequence is CASSPGPDETQYF. DNA for the CDR3: TGTGCCAGCAGCCCTGGGCCCGACGAGACCCAGTACTTC.